This T cell receptor beta chain was documented in a study of follicular helper T cells after annual influenza vaccination. Study-level findings and limits: Plasmablast frequency change correlated with clonality change in ICOS+CD38+ cTfh. Recurrent ICOS+CD38+ cTfh clonotypes included tetramer and AIM influenza-specific ones. Undersampling of larger non-cTfh compartments could not be excluded.

With respect to this clone: What it binds is unknown.

The time point is: 2015-2016 season, pre-vaccination. The repertoire was sequenced with immunoSEQ multiplex PCR; TCRdb's copy has only in-frame clones and lacks some. The table lists approximately 14,000 clones, roughly 80% of them singletons. CDR3 length: 13 residues. Germline CDR1 is ENHRY and CDR2 is SYGVKD. Deletions cut 4 bases from V and 0 bases from J, with 6 bases between. The source was CXCR5- memory CD4+ T cells sorted from blood, collected on the day of influenza vaccination. The genes are TRBV10-3 and TRBJ1-1; the D is unclear. The sequence was obtained from an adult who received the influenza vaccine. CDR3 coding DNA: TGTGCCATCAGTGGCCGATTGAACACTGAAGCTTTCTTT. Protein: CAISGRLNTEAFF.